The 2 T cell receptor beta chains given below trace back to one sample, sequenced in a study of TIL therapy for anti-PD-1-resistant metastatic lung cancer. As to time point: pre-treatment sample, taken before nivolumab and TIL therapy. This was the immunoSEQ v3 assay. TCRdb keeps only in-frame clones here, not all; method: immunoSEQ multiplex PCR. The sample yields around 20,000 clones, over 60% seen once. The sample consisted of blood, taken at baseline. The receptors originated from a person aged 30 to 80 with non-small cell lung cancer.

The chain carries TRBV7-9 and TRBJ2-3; D is perhaps TRBD2 (5 bases). CDR1 is SEHNR, CDR2 FQNEAQ, per germline (reference sequence). V lost 5 bases and J 0 bases, leaving 21 bases between the germline ends. The CDR3 runs to 18 residues. CDR3 sequence reads: CASSPPRGITISTDTQYF. The DNA of the CDR3 is TGTGCCAGCAGCCCCCCCCGAGGGATAACTATCAGCACAGATACGCAGTATTTT.

The V call is TRBV7-9, the J call TRBJ2-2; D unresolved. V was clipped by 3 bases and J by 6 bases, with 5 bases between them. Germline CDR1 reads SEHNR; CDR2 reads FQNEAQ (reference sequence). The CDR3 loop spans 12 amino acids. CDR3 amino acids: CASSFHAGELFF. The CDR3 nucleotides are TGTGCCAGCAGCTTCCATGCCGGGGAGCTGTTTTTT.